Below, one TCR beta chain is given with its context. The antigen remains unidentified. The CDR3 consists of 14 residues. Germline V lookup: CDR1 SNHLY, CDR2 FYNNEI. V gave up 8 bases and J gave up 2 bases; unmatched junction bases: 6. The data were produced by immunoSEQ multiplex PCR, yet TCRdb's version contains in-frame clones alone and is incomplete. The profile shows about 2,300 clones, 70% to 85% of them singletons. There was relapse after autologous stem cell transplantation in every patient, and there was variation in brentuximab vedotin exposure. Through magnetic negative selection, CD8+ T cells were separated from PBMCs that had been thawed. Each best response was a complete response, a partial response or progressive disease. The data belong to a study of PD-1 blockade in classical Hodgkin lymphoma. Looking at the study overall: Patients were infused with nivolumab 3 mg/kg every 2 weeks.

Regarding the study as a whole: In newly diagnosed patients, baseline TCR diversity was reportedly below that of healthy donors. Any patient who commenced nivolumab under 1 year after ASCT was excluded.

The gene calls are TRBV2 and TRBJ2-7; TRBD2 aligns across 10 bases. The TCR was taken from a human donor with classical Hodgkin lymphoma. The material was CD8+ T cells from blood, obtained at baseline. The CDR3 loop reads CASPGLANTYEQYF. CDR3 coding DNA: TGTGCCAGCCCGGGACTAGCGAACACCTACGAGCAGTACTTC.